Listed here are 21 T cell receptor beta chains from one sample, sequenced in a study of T cell responses to AZD1222 COVID-19 vaccine. Sequenced by immunoSEQ multiplex PCR; TCRdb stores in-frame clones only, minus some. The sample lists 110,000 to 150,000 clones, 85% to 95% occurring once. The sequencing here drew on peripheral blood, taken on day 0 of AZD1222 vaccination. The receptors shown here come from an adult in good health.

The gene calls are TRBV7-2 and TRBJ1-1; D possibly corresponds to TRBD1 (5 bases). V was clipped by 4 bases and J by 7 bases, with 13 bases between them. Germline-derived CDR1 and CDR2 are SGHTA and FQGNSA. This CDR3 contains 13 residues. The CDR3 DNA follows: TGTGCCAGCAGCTACACCAGGGAGGGTGAAGCTTTCTTT. It specifies CASSYTREGEAFF.

The chain combines TRBV29-1 with TRBJ1-1; D is ambiguous. This CDR3 is built from 12 residues. The V end lost 7 bases, the J end lost 2 bases, and 11 bases lay between the germline ends. Germline V gene sequence: CDR1 SQVTM, CDR2 ANQGSEA. The CDR3 loop is CSAGLPNTEAFF. As DNA, the CDR3 is TGCAGCGCAGGACTCCCCAACACTGAAGCTTTCTTT.

The chain carries TRBV18 and TRBJ1-3; D might be TRBD1 (6 bases). The germline gives CDR1 KGHSH, CDR2 LQKENI. The CDR3 runs to 18 residues. Trimming took 8 bases from V and 0 from J, leaving 23 bases between them. CDR3 sequence: CASRLSGTHKLSGNTIYF. DNA of the CDR3: TGTGCCAGCAGATTATCCGGGACACATAAACTCTCTGGAAACACCATATATTTT.

The chain has TRBV5-4 and TRBJ1-1; D possibly corresponds to TRBD1 (6 bases). Germline V gene lookup returns CDR1 SGHNT and CDR2 YYREEE (reference sequence). This CDR3 region has 13 residues. The V and J ends lost 4 bases and 5 bases respectively, with 12 bases between them. The CDR3 sequence: CASSPQRGTEAFF. The CDR3 DNA follows: TGTGCCAGCAGCCCTCAAAGGGGGACTGAAGCTTTCTTT.

V is TRBV10-3 and J is TRBJ2-2; D may correspond to TRBD1 or TRBD2 (5 bases each). Trimming shortened V by 10 bases and J by 4 bases, and 19 bases separated the two germline ends. Per germline, CDR1 ENHRY and CDR2 SYGVKD. The CDR3 has 15 amino acids. Written as DNA, the CDR3 is TGTGCCACCAGGAACGGGGCGCCGGGCACCGGGGAGCTGTTTTTT. Its translation is CATRNGAPGTGELFF.

This chain links TRBV14 with TRBJ1-6, with 8 bases matching TRBD1. CDR3 length: 17 residues. The germline gives CDR1 SGHDN, CDR2 FVKESK. With V trimmed by 4 bases and J by 4 bases, 9 bases remained unmatched. The CDR3 DNA sequence: TGTGCCAGCAGCCGTACCGGGACAGGATTATATAATTCACCCCTCCACTTT. Protein product: CASSRTGTGLYNSPLHF.

V is TRBV6-2 or TRBV6-3 and J is TRBJ2-5, with TRBD1 as a possible D gene (5 bases). The CDR3 runs 15 residues. Trimming took off 6 bases at V and 3 bases at J, with 17 bases between the two ends. CDR1 MNHEY and CDR2 SVGEGT come from the germline V gene. The CDR3: CASRPISLGEETQYF. For the CDR3, the DNA is TGTGCCAGCAGGCCTATCTCTCTAGGGGAAGAGACCCAGTACTTC.

V gene TRBV7-3 combines with J gene TRBJ1-6; D gene uncertain. This CDR3 comprises 16 residues. V was trimmed by 1 base and J by 7 bases, leaving 14 bases between them. Germline CDR1 is SGHTA and CDR2 is FQGTGA. Here the CDR3 reads CASSLNYRARNSPLHF. The CDR3 bases are TGTGCCAGCAGCTTAAATTATCGGGCGAGAAATTCACCCCTCCACTTT.

The chain couples TRBV7-9 to TRBJ1-1; 7 nucleotides match TRBD1. V dropped 5 bases and J dropped 5; count of bases not matched to a gene: 5. CDR1 SEHNR and CDR2 FQNEAQ come from the germline V gene (reference sequence). The CDR3 is 13 residues long. CDR3 in DNA: TGTGCCAGCAGCCAACAGGGGCGGACTGAAGCTTTCTTT. Amino acids: CASSQQGRTEAFF.

This clone has a single count. The chain links TRBV20-1 to TRBJ1-1; D not certain. The CDR3 covers 12 residues. Trimming removed 3 bases from V and 2 bases from J, with 7 bases in between. Germline-derived CDR1 and CDR2 are DFQATT and SNEGSKA (reference sequence). DNA for the CDR3: TGCAGTGCTAGTTTGGATAACACTGAAGCTTTCTTT. The encoded protein is CSASLDNTEAFF.

The chain recombines TRBV6-6 with TRBJ1-6; 10 positions agree with TRBD1. This CDR3 has 17 amino acids. Per the germline V gene, CDR1 is MNHNY and CDR2 is SVGAGI (reference sequence). The junction had 4 bases not matched to a gene; V was cut back by 5 bases and J by 0 bases. The CDR3 region has the DNA TGTGCCAGCAGTCGACAGGGGGCGAGCTCCTATAATTCACCCCTCCACTTT. Translation gives CASSRQGASSYNSPLHF.

Concerning this clone: The junction shows a germline mismatch at one end, possibly a read error. The rearrangement joins TRBV6-5 to TRBJ2-3, with 9 bases fitting TRBD1. This CDR3 region has 15 residues. Germline V lookup: CDR1 MNHEY, CDR2 SVGAGI. The CDR3 loop is CASSLRDRANLQVDF. As DNA, the CDR3 is TGTGCCAGCAGTCTCCGGGACAGGGCGAACCTCCAGGTGGATTTT.

V is TRBV28 and J is TRBJ1-2, with a weak D call TRBD1 (6 bases). CDR1 is MDHEN, CDR2 SYDVKM, per germline. The CDR3 is 12 residues long. Trimming pared 8 bases from V and 4 bases from J, leaving 11 bases between. The CDR3 sequence is CASGGGPYGYTF. CDR3 sequence (DNA): TGTGCCAGCGGGGGGGGGCCCTATGGCTACACCTTC.

V is TRBV5-6 and J is TRBJ1-5, with TRBD1 identical over 7 bases. V was pared by 4 bases and J by 7 bases, with 11 bases of the junction left unmatched. The CDR3 runs 15 residues. The V gene's germline CDR1 is SGHDT and CDR2 YYEEEE. The CDR3, as DNA: TGTGCCAGCAGCCTTTTGGGGCAGGGGGAACAGCCCCAGCATTTT. Residues: CASSLLGQGEQPQHF.

With respect to this clone: Other DNA sequences in this sample translate to the same CDR3. CDR3 nucleotide sequence: TGTGCCTGGAGTCTGGGAGAGACCCAGTACTTC. Translated: CAWSLGETQYF. The V call is TRBV30, the J call TRBJ2-5; D is uncertain. Germline CDR1 and CDR2: GTSNPN and SVGIG (reference sequence). The V end lost 2 bases, the J end lost 4 bases, and 5 bases lay between the germline ends. The CDR3 runs to 11 residues.

V usage is TRBV4-2 and J usage is TRBJ1-5; no clear D. The CDR3 spans 14 residues. Germline V gives CDR1 LGHNA, CDR2 YNFKEQ. V was trimmed by 4 bases and J by 3 bases, leaving 10 bases between them. The CDR3 bases are TGTGCCAGCAGCCTTGGGAGTCACAATCAGCCCCAGCATTTT. Translating it yields CASSLGSHNQPQHF.

V gene TRBV5-6 combines with J gene TRBJ1-3; D is ambiguous. Trimming took 6 bases from V and 0 from J, leaving 10 bases between them. The germline CDR1 and CDR2 sequences are SGHDT and YYEEEE. This CDR3 has 14 residues. The CDR3 here is CASTLDISGNTIYF. The DNA for the CDR3 is TGTGCCAGCACCTTAGACATCTCTGGAAACACCATATATTTT. The whole variable domain, remainder taken from reference TRBV5-6 and TRBJ1-3, is DAGVTQSPTHLIKTRGQQVTLRCSPKSGHDTVSWYQQALGQGPQFIFQYYEEEERQRGNFPDRFSGHQFPNYSSELNVNALLLGDSALYLCASTLDISGNTIYFGEGSWLTVV.

This clone was observed once. The rearrangement uses TRBV5-4 and TRBJ2-1; tentatively, D is TRBD2 (6 bases). Germline values: CDR1 SGHNT, CDR2 YYREEE (reference sequence). CDR3 size: 15 residues. V lost 4 bases and J 0 bases, leaving 11 bases between the germline ends. This CDR3 reads CASSTGTPSYNEQFF. The CDR3 bases are TGTGCCAGCAGCACCGGGACTCCCTCCTACAATGAGCAGTTCTTC.

The chain joins TRBV4-1 to TRBJ1-5; 8 bases match TRBD1. Germline trimming cut 2 bases from V and 6 bases from J; bases unmatched to any gene: 3. The CDR3 spans 14 residues. Germline assignment: CDR1 MGHRA and CDR2 YSYEKL. CDR3 sequence reads: CASSQYTGGQPQHF. The CDR3 DNA follows: TGCGCCAGCAGCCAATACACAGGGGGTCAGCCCCAGCATTTT.

J is TRBJ1-2 and V is TRBV5-1, with 9 bases lining up with TRBD1. The CDR3 totals 14 residues. Germline V CDR1 and CDR2: SGHRS, YFSETQ. V dropped 3 bases and J dropped 8; count of bases not matched to a gene: 8. CDR3 DNA sequence: TGCGCCAGCAGCTCCGGACAGGGGTCTTACGGCTACACCTTC. Its translation: CASSSGQGSYGYTF.

This chain links TRBV25-1 with TRBJ1-2, with unresolved D. V was trimmed by 2 bases and J by 0 bases, leaving 7 bases between them. CDR3 length equals 14 residues. The V gene's germline CDR1 is MGHDK and CDR2 SYGVNS. The CDR3 loop reads CASSEGLTNYGYTF. CDR3 DNA sequence: TGTGCCAGCAGTGAAGGGTTAACTAACTATGGCTACACCTTC.